Listed below are T cell receptor beta chains from one sample, sequenced in a study of T cell responses to AZD1222 COVID-19 vaccine. The table came from immunoSEQ multiplex PCR; TCRdb's copy has only in-frame clones and leaves some out. This sample has around 140,000 clones, with 92% found just once. The sequencing used peripheral blood, collected 28 days after the second AZD1222 dose. These receptors all stem from an adult who received the AZD1222 COVID-19 vaccine. The CDR3 runs from the conserved cysteine through the conserved F or W. The D gene is left open where the match is weak. Rows may omit the clone size; those that give it use once, few, many or a size class.

J	size	V	D	DNA	CDR3
TRBJ1-6	few	TRBV30	NA	TGTGCCTGGAGTGAAGGGAGGGGTTCACCCCTCCACTTT	CAWSEGRGSPLHF
TRBJ2-7	once	TRBV25-1	TRBD1	TGTGCCAGCAGGGCCCCCTCCGGGACAGGTGCCTACGAGCAGTACTTC	CASRAPSGTGAYEQYF
TRBJ2-3	NA	TRBV5-1	NA	TGCGCCAGCAGCTTAGCTTTGACGGGAAGCACAGATACGCAGTATTTT	CASSLALTGSTDTQYF
TRBJ2-2	NA	TRBV7-9	TRBD2	TGTGCCAGCAGCTCACCGGGACTAGCGGGAAGAGGGGAGCTGTTTTTT	CASSSPGLAGRGELFF
TRBJ1-2	NA	TRBV7-9	NA	TGTGCCAGCAGCCTAACGGTAGAGGAGCGGGGCTACACCTTC	CASSLTVEERGYTF
TRBJ1-6	few	TRBV10-3	TRBD1	TGTGCCATCAGTGGGACAGGCGTCAATTCACCCCTCCACTTT	CAISGTGVNSPLHF
TRBJ1-1	NA	TRBV6-2/TRBV6-3	NA	TGTGCCAGCAGTTACCGTATGAACACTGAAGCTTTCTTT	CASSYRMNTEAFF
TRBJ1-2	NA	TRBV6-1	NA	TGTGCCAGCAGTGAAGGCCCAGAAAACTATGGCTACACCTTC	CASSEGPENYGYTF
TRBJ1-1	NA	TRBV7-8	NA	TGTGCCAGCAGCATCAGGAACACTGAAGCTTTCTTT	CASSIRNTEAFF
TRBJ1-2	NA	TRBV7-8	NA	TGTGCCAGCAGCTTAGAGGCAGGGCAGTTGGCCTATGGCTACACCTTC	CASSLEAGQLAYGYTF